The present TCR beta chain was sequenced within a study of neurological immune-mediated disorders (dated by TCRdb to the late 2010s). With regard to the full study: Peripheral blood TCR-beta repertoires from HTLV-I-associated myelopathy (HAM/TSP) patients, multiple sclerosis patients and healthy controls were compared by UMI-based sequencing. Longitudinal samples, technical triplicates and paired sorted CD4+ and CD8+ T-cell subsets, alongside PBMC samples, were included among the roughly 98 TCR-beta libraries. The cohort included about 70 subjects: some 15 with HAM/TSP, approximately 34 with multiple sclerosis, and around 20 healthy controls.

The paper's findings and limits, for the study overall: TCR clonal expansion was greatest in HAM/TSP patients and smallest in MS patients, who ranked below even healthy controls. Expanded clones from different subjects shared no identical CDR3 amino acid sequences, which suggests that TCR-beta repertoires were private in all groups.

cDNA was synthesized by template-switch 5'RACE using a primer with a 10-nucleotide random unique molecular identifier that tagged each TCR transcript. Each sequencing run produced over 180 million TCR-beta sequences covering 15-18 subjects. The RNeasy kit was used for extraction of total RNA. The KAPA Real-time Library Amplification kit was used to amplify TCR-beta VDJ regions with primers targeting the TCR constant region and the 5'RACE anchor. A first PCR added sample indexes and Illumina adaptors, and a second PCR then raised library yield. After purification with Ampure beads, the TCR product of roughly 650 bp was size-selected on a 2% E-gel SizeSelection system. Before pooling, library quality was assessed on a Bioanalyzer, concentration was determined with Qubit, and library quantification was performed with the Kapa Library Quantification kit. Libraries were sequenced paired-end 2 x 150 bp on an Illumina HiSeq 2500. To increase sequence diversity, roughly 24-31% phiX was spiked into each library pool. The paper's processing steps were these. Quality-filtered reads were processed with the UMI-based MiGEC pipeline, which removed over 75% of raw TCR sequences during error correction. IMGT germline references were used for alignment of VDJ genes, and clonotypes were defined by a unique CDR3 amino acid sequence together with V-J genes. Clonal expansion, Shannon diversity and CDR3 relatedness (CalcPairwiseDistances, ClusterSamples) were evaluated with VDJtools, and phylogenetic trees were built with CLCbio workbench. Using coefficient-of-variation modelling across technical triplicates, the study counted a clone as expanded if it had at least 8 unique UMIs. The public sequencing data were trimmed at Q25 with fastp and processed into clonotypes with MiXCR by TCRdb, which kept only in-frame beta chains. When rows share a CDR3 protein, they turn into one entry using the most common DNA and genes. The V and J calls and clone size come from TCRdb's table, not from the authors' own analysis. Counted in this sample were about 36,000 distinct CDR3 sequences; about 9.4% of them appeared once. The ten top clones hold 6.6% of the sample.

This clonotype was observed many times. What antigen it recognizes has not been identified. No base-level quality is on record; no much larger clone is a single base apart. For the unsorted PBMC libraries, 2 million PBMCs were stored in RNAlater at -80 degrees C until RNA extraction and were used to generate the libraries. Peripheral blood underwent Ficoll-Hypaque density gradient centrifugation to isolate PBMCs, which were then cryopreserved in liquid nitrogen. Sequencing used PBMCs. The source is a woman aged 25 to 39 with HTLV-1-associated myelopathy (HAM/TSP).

Here is the DNA: TGCAGTGCCTTACTCACCTACATGAACACTGAAGCTTTCTTT. Its translation reads: CSALLTYMNTEAFF. The V and J segments used are TRBV20-1 and TRBJ1-1; no D gene can be assigned with confidence. The junction carries 14 bases between V and J, which are trimmed by 6 bases and 0 bases respectively. The CDR3 measures 14 amino acids from cysteine to phenylalanine. CDR3 DNA is the only sequence kept; it has 42 bases, read in frame from the first base. CDR1 and CDR2 were assigned from the germline V gene (reference sequence) as DFQATT and SNEGSKA.